The clone carrying this TCR beta chain came up many times. The antigen is not known. A second about 6 to 11 cycle PCR used barcoded and J-beta primers. MiXCR, run by TCRdb on the 5' RACE reads, gives a single entry per CDR3 protein. The sample gives some 1.1 million distinct CDR3 sequences, 30% to 40% of which show up once; 10% to 15% is in the top ten. This CDR3 is built from 12 residues. Trimming pared 3 bases from V and 2 bases from J, leaving 4 bases between. Germline V gene sequence: CDR1 SGHTA, CDR2 FQGNSA. This specimen comes from a study of blood T cells in healthy people across ages. Staff drew roughly 10 milliliters of peripheral blood from each donor. Broader study findings: Any changes in expanded clonotypes were possibly confounded, as donor CMV status remained unknown.

The sequence was obtained from a man between 18 and 35 years old in good health. The sample taken for sequencing was blood. The chain has TRBV7-2 and TRBJ1-2; D is unclear. CDR3 coding DNA: TGTGCCAGCAGCTTTGTAAACTATGGCTACACCTTC. Protein product: CASSFVNYGYTF.